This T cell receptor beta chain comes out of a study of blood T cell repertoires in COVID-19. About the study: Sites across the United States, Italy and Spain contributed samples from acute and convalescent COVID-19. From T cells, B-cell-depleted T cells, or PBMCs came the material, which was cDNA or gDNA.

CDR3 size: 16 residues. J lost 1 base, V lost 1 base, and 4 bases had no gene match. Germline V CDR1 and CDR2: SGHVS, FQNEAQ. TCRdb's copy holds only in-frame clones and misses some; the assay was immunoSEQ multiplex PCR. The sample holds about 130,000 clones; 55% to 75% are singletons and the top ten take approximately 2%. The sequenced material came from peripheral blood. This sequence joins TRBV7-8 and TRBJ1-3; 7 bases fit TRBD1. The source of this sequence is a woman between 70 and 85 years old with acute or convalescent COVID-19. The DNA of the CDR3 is TGTGCCAGCAGCTTAGAACAGGGGTTTTCTGGAAACACCATATATTTT. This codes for CASSLEQGFSGNTIYF.